Following are 8 T cell receptor beta chains from one sample sequenced in a study of response to subunit inactivated influenza vaccine. TCRdb analysed the RT-PCR reads with MiXCR anew, one entry per CDR3 protein. Of 400,000 to 650,000 distinct CDR3 sequences in the sample, 7.2% are singletons; the top ten hold around 13%. The sample consisted of PBMCs from blood, taken less than 30 months after vaccination. The receptors shown here come from a man between 50 and 69 years old who received an inactivated influenza vaccine.

The chain uses TRBV11-2 and TRBJ2-5; 10 bases align to TRBD1. With V trimmed by 3 bases and J by 5 bases, 6 bases remained unmatched. The CDR3 consists of 15 residues. CDR1 is SGHAT, CDR2 FQNNGV, per germline. The CDR3 sequence: CASSFGTGERETQYF. For the CDR3, the DNA is TGTGCCAGCAGCTTTGGGACAGGGGAGAGGGAGACCCAGTACTTC.

This clonotype has only a few counts. This rearrangement joins TRBV5-6 to TRBJ2-7; either TRBD1 or TRBD2 may supply D (6 bases each). Trimming left V 6 bases short and J 3 bases short, with 22 bases between. Germline-derived CDR1 and CDR2 are SGHDT and YYEEEE. This CDR3 has 16 amino acids. The CDR3 DNA follows: TGTGCCAGCATCGCACAAAGGCGGGGACACCACTACGAGCAGTACTTC. This encodes CASIAQRRGHHYEQYF. Complete variable domain (other parts from reference TRBV5-6 and TRBJ2-7): DAGVTQSPTHLIKTRGQQVTLRCSPKSGHDTVSWYQQALGQGPQFIFQYYEEEERQRGNFPDRFSGHQFPNYSSELNVNALLLGDSALYLCASIAQRRGHHYEQYFGPGTRLTVT.

This clonotype showed up just a few times. In DNA, the CDR3 is TGTGCCACCAGTGATTACGGGACTAGTCCCCAAGAGACCCAGTACTTC. It translates to CATSDYGTSPQETQYF. V is TRBV24-1 and J is TRBJ2-5, with TRBD2 matching 8 bases. The germline CDR1 and CDR2 sequences are KGHDR and SFDVKD. The CDR3 runs to 16 residues. J lost 1 base, V lost 2 bases, and 5 bases had no gene match.

This clonotype was observed a handful of times. This rearrangement joins TRBV12-3 or TRBV12-4 to TRBJ2-5; D not resolved. V lost 2 bases to trimming and J lost 3 bases, with 7 bases between them. This CDR3 spans 13 amino acids. For the CDR3, the DNA is TGTGCCAGCAGTTTATGGATTAAAGAGACCCAGTACTTC. Its protein product is CASSLWIKETQYF.

The chain is built from TRBV4-1 and TRBJ1-2; TRBD1 is a possible D gene (5 bases). Germline CDR1 reads MGHRA; CDR2 reads YSYEKL. CDR3 length equals 13 residues. V was clipped by 3 bases and J by 8 bases, with 13 bases between them. The CDR3 nucleotides read TGCGCCAGCAGCCAGATGGGGCGGCAGGGCTACACCTTC. Translating gives CASSQMGRQGYTF.

The sample holds a few counts of this clonotype. The chain carries TRBV5-1 and TRBJ1-2; no clear D. V shed 0 bases and J shed 6 bases, with 6 bases lying between them. Per germline, CDR1 SGHRS and CDR2 YFSETQ. The CDR3 extends over 12 amino acids. CDR3 residues: CASSLDSDGYTF. CDR3 nucleotides: TGCGCCAGCAGCTTGGACAGCGATGGCTACACCTTC. Variable domain in full (rest from reference TRBV5-1 and TRBJ1-2): KAGVTQTPRYLIKTRGQQVTLSCSPISGHRSVSWYQQTPGQGLQFLFEYFSETQRNKGNFPGRFSGRQFSNSRSEMNVSTLELGDSALYLCASSLDSDGYTFGSGTRLTVV.

The chain carries TRBV25-1 and TRBJ2-7, with D tentatively TRBD1 or TRBD2 (6 bases each). CDR3 size: 14 residues. Germline V gene data show CDR1 as MGHDK and CDR2 as SYGVNS. With 4 bases removed from V and 6 bases from J, the gap between germline ends came to 16 bases. CDR3 DNA sequence: TGTGCCAGCAGTGGGTACGGGGGCCTGGCCGAGCAGTACTTC. Translation gives CASSGYGGLAEQYF.

The sample holds a few counts of this clonotype. The rearrangement joins TRBV4-2 to TRBJ1-1; D ambiguous. In germline, CDR1 is LGHNA, CDR2 YNFKEQ. The CDR3 length is 15 residues. V was pared by 4 bases and J by 1 base, with 13 bases between. The CDR3 DNA reads TGTGCCAGCAGCCTCAACCCCTCAGAGAACACTGAAGCTTTCTTT. Protein sequence: CASSLNPSENTEAFF.